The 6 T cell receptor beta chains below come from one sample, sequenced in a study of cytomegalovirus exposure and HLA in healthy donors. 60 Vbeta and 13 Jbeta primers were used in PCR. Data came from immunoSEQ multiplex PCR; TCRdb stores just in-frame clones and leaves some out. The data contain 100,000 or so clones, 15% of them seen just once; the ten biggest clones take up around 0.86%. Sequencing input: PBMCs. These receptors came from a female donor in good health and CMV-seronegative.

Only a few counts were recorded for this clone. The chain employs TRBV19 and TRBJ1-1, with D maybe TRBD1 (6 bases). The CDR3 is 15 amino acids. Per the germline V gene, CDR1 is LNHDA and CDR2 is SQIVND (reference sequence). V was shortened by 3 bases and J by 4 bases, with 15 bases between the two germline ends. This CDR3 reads CASSMGRGGGTEAFF. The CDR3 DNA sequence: TGTGCCAGTAGTATGGGCAGGGGCGGAGGCACTGAAGCTTTCTTT.

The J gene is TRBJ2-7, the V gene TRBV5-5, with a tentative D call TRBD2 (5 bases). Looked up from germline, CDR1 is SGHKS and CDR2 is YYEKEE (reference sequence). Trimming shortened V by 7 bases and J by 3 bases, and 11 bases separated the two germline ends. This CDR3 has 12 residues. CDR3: CASGSPYYEQYF. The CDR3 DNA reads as TGTGCCAGCGGGAGCCCCTACTACGAGCAGTACTTC.

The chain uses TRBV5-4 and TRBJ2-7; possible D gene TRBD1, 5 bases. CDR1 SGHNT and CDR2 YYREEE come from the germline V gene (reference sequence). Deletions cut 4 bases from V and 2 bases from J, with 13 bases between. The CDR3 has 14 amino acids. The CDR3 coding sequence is TGTGCCAGCAGCCCAGGACACGGCCCCTACGAGCAGTACTTC. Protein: CASSPGHGPYEQYF. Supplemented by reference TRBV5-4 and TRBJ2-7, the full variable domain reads ETGVTQSPTHLIKTRGQQVTLRCSSQSGHNTVSWYQQALGQGPQFIFQYYREEENGRGNFPPRFSGLQFPNYSSELNVNALELDDSALYLCASSPGHGPYEQYFGPGTRLTVT.

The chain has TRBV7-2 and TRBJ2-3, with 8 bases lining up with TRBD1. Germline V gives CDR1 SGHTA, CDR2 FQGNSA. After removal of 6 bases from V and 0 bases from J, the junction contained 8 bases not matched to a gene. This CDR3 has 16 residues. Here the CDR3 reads CASRQQGDPSTDTQYF. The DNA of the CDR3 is TGTGCCAGCAGGCAACAGGGGGATCCTAGCACAGATACGCAGTATTTT.

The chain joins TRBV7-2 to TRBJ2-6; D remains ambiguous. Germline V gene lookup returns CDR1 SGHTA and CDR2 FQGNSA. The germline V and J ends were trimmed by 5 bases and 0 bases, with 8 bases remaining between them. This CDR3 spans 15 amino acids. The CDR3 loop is CASSVSLSGANVLTF. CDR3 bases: TGTGCCAGCAGCGTAAGCCTCTCTGGGGCCAACGTCCTGACTTTC.

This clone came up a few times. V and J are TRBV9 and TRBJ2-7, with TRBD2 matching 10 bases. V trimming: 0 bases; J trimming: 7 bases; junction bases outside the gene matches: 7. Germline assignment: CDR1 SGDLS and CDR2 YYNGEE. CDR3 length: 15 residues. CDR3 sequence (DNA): TGTGCCAGCAGCGTAGATGGACTAGCGGCCTCTGAGCAGTACTTC. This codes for CASSVDGLAASEQYF. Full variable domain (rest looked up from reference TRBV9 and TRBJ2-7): DSGVTQTPKHLITATGQRVTLRCSPRSGDLSVYWYQQSLDQGLQFLIQYYNGEERAKGNILERFSAQQFPDLHSELNLSSLELGDSALYFCASSVDGLAASEQYFGPGTRLTVT.